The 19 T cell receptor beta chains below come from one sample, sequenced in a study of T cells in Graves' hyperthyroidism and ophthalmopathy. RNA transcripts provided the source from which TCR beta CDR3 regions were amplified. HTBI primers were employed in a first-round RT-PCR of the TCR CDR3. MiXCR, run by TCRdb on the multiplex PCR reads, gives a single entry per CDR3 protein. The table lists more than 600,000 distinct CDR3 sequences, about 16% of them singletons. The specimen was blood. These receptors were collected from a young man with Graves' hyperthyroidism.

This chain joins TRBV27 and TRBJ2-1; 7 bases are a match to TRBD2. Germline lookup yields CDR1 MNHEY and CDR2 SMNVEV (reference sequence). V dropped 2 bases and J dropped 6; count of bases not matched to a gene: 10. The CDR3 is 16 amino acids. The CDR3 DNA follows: TGTGCCAGCAGTTTAGAGCTGAGCGGGATGGGCAATGAGCAGTTCTTC. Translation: CASSLELSGMGNEQFF.

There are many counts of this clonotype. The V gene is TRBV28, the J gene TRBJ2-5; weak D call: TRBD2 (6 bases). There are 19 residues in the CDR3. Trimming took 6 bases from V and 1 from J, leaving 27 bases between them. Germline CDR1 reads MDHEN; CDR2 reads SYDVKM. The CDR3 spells CASRPYRGAGPWAQETQYF. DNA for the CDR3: TGTGCCAGCAGGCCTTACCGGGGCGCGGGGCCATGGGCCCAAGAGACCCAGTACTTC.

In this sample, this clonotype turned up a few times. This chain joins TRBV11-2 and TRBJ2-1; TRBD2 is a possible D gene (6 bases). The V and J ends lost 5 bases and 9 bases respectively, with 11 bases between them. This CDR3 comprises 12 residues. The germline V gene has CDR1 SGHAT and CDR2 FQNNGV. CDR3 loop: CASSGGRSEQFF. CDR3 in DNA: TGTGCCAGCAGCGGGGGGAGGAGTGAGCAGTTCTTC. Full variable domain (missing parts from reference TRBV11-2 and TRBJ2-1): EAGVAQSPRYKIIEKRQSVAFWCNPISGHATLYWYQQILGQGPKLLIQFQNNGVVDDSQLPKDRFSAERLKGVDSTLKIQPAKLEDSAVYLCASSGGRSEQFFGPGTRLTVL.

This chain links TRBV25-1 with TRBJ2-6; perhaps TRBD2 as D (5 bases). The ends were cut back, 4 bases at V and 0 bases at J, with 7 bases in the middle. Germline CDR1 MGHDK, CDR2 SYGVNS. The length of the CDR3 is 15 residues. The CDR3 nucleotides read TGTGCCAGCAGTGGACGGGACTCTGGGGCCAACGTCCTGACTTTC. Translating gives CASSGRDSGANVLTF.

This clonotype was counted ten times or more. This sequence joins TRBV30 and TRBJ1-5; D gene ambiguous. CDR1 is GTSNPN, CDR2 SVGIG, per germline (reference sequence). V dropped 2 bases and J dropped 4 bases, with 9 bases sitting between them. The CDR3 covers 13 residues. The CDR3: CAWSMKSNQPQHF. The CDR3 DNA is TGTGCCTGGAGTATGAAGTCGAATCAGCCCCAGCATTTT.

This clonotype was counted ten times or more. CDR3 in amino acids: CASSLGTSYGNRGDTQYF. The DNA of the CDR3 is TGTGCCAGCAGCTTAGGAACGAGTTACGGCAACCGGGGAGATACGCAGTATTTT. This chain links TRBV11-2 with TRBJ2-3; D might be TRBD2 (5 bases). Per germline, CDR1 SGHAT and CDR2 FQNNGV. V lost 1 base to trimming and J lost 5 bases, with 22 bases between them. The CDR3 sequence is 18 residues long.

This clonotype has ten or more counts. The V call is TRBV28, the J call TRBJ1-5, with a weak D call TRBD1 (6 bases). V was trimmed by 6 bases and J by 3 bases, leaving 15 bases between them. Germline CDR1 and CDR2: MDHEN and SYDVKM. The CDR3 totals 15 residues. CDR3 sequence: CASRMGTKINQPQHF. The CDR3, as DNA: TGTGCCAGCAGGATGGGGACAAAAATCAATCAGCCCCAGCATTTT.

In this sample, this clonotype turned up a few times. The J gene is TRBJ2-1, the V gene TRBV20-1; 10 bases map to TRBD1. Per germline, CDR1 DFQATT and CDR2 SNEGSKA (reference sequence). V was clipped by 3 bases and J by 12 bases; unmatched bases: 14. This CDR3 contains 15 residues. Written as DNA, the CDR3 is TGCAGTGCTAGCCACTCCGGGACAGGGGTTTTTGGGCAGTTCTTC. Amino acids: CSASHSGTGVFGQFF.

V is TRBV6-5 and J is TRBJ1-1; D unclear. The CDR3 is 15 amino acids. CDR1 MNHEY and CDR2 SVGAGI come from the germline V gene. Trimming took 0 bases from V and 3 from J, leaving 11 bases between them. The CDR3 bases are TGTGCCAGCAGTTACTCTACGGCCGGAGACACTGAAGCTTTCTTT. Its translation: CASSYSTAGDTEAFF.

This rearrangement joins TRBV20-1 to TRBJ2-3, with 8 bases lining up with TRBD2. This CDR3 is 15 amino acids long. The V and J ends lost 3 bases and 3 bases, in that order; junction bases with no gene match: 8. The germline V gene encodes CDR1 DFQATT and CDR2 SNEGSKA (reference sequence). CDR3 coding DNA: TGCAGTGCTAGTGCCGGGACTAGGGGGACAGATACGCAGTATTTT. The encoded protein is CSASAGTRGTDTQYF.

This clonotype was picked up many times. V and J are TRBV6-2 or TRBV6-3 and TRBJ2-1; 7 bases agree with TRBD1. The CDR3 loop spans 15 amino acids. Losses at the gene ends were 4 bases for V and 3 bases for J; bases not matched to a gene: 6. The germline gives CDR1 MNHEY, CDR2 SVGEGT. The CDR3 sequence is CASSLGQTIYNEQFF. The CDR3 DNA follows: TGTGCCAGCAGTTTGGGACAGACAATCTACAATGAGCAGTTCTTC.

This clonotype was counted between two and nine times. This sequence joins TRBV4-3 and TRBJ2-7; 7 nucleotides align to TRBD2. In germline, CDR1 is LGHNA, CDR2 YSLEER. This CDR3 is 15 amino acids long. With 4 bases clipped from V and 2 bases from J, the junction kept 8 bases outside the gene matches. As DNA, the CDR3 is TGCGCCAGCAGCCCCTGGGAGGGAACTACCTACGAGCAGTACTTC. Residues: CASSPWEGTTYEQYF.

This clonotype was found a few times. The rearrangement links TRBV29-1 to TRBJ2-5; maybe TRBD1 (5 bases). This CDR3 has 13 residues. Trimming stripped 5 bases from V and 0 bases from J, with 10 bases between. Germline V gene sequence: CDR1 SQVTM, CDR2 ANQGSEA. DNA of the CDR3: TGCAGCGTTCCCACAGGTTACCAAGAGACCCAGTACTTC. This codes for CSVPTGYQETQYF.

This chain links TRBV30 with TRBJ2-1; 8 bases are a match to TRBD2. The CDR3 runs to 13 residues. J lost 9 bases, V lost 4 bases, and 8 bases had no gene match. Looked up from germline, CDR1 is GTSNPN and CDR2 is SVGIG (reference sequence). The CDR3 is CAWNSGTLGEQFF. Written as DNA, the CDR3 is TGTGCCTGGAATAGCGGGACCCTAGGTGAGCAGTTCTTC.

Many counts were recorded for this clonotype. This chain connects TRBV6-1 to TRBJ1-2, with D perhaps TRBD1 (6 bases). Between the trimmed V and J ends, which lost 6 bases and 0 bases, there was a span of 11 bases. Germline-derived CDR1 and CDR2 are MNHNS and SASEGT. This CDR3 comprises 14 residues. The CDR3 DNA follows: TGTGCCAGCAGCCCTAGGACAGCTAACTATGGCTACACCTTC. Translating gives CASSPRTANYGYTF.

DNA of the CDR3: TGTGCCAGCAAAATTACCGGGACACCGAACACTGAAGCTTTCTTT. Translating it yields CASKITGTPNTEAFF. This chain joins TRBV27 and TRBJ1-1, with D possibly matching TRBD1 (6 bases). V was shortened by 7 bases and J by 1 base, with 16 bases between the two germline ends. The CDR3 extends over 15 amino acids. CDR1 and CDR2 from the germline V gene are MNHEY and SMNVEV (reference sequence).

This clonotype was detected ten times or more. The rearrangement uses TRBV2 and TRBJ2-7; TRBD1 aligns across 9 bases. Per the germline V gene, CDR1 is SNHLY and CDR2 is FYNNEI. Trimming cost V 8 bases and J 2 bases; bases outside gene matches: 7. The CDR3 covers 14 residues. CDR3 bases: TGTGCCAGCCAAGTACAGGGGGCTCCCTACGAGCAGTACTTC. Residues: CASQVQGAPYEQYF.

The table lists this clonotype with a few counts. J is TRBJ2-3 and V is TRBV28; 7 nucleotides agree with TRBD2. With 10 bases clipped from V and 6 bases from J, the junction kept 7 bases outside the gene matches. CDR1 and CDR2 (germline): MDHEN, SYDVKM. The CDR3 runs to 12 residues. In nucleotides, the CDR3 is TGTGCCATGGGAGGGCCGAGGGATACGCAGTATTTT. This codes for CAMGGPRDTQYF.

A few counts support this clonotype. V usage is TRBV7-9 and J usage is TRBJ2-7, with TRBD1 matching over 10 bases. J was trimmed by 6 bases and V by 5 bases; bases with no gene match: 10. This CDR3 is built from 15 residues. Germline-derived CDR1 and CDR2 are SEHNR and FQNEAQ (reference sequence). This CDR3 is CASSLVGTGDGEQYF. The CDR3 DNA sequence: TGTGCCAGCAGCCTCGTCGGGACAGGGGACGGCGAGCAGTACTTC.